This TCR beta chain was sequenced for a study of blood T cell repertoires in COVID-19. The CDR3 consists of 14 residues. Trimming took 6 bases from V and 4 from J, leaving 13 bases between them. CDR1 is SEHNR, CDR2 FQNEAQ, per germline (reference sequence). The protocol was immunoSEQ multiplex PCR, while the TCRdb copy is restricted to in-frame clones and leaves out a portion. The sample lists 110,000 to 150,000 clones; 75% to 90% were seen once. This TCR was sampled from a man aged 55 to 69 who had recovered from COVID-19. This chain uses TRBV7-9 with TRBJ1-3, with unresolved D. Sequenced sample: PBMCs or T cells enriched from blood (not recorded which). CDR3 residues: CASSLQSLGNTIYF. CDR3 in DNA: TGTGCCAGCAGTTTACAGTCCCTCGGAAACACCATATATTTT.